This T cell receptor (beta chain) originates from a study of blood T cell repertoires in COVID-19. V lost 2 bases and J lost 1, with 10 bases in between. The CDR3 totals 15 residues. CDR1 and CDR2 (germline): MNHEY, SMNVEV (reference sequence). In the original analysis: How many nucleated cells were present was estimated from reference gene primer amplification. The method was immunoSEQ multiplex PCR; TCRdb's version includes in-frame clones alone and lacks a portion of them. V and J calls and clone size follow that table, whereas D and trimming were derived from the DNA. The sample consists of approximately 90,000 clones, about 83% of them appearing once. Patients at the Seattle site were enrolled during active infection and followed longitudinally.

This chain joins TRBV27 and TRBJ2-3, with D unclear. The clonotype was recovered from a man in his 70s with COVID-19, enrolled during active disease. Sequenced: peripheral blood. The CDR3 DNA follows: TGTGCCAGCAGTTTAGAGCCGTTGCGCACAGATACGCAGTATTTT. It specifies CASSLEPLRTDTQYF.